The text below deals with one TCR beta chain. Its antigen is still unknown. Autoimmune disease history or systemic immunosuppression led to patient exclusion. These data originate in a study of OX40 agonist ivuxolimab in advanced cancers. Whole-study findings and limits: At 0.1 to 3.0 mg/kg, clonal expansion of CD4+ and CD8+ blood T cells had occurred by week 6. Among the lowest levels of clonal expansion were found in partial responders at 0.1-3.0 mg/kg.

Using immunoSEQ multiplex PCR, the repertoire was profiled, and TCRdb retains in-frame clones only, with some absent. The data hold about 98,000 clones, with roughly nine tenths observed a single time. V lost 4 bases and J lost 8, with 9 bases in between. The CDR3 runs to 11 residues. Germline V gene lookup returns CDR1 DFQATT and CDR2 SNEGSKA (reference sequence). This receptor was obtained from an adult with an advanced solid tumor such as melanoma, head and neck, liver or kidney cancer. V usage is TRBV20-1 and J usage is TRBJ2-1; D is unclear. This specimen was CD4+ or CD8+ T cells sorted from blood, taken in a trial of the OX40 agonist ivuxolimab. CDR3 DNA: TGCAGTGCTATAAGCGAGGATGAGCAGTTCTTC. This codes for CSAISEDEQFF.